This entry features one TCR beta chain sequence. The antigen remains unidentified. This sample was taken from a study of OX40 agonist ivuxolimab in advanced cancers. General study points: Clonal expansion in partial responders at 0.1-3.0 mg/kg ranked among the lowest.

At cycle 4 day 1, cycle 7 day 1, and baseline, blood was sampled. CDR3 size: 15 residues. Trimming stripped 7 bases from V and 1 base from J, with 13 bases between. CDR1 and CDR2 (germline): MNHEY, SVGAGI. The data were produced by immunoSEQ multiplex PCR, yet TCRdb's version contains in-frame clones alone and is incomplete. The sample lists approximately 79,000 clones; about 93% were seen once. This receptor was obtained from an adult with an advanced solid tumor such as melanoma, head and neck, liver or kidney cancer. The chain joins TRBV6-5 to TRBJ2-2; D possibly matches TRBD1 or TRBD2 (5 bases each). The sample in question was CD4+ or CD8+ T cells sorted from blood, obtained in a trial of the OX40 agonist ivuxolimab. The CDR3 loop reads CASTLGTVNTGELFF. CDR3 nucleotide sequence: TGTGCCAGCACTCTAGGGACGGTGAACACCGGGGAGCTGTTTTTT.